These 25 T cell receptor beta chains share one sample of origin, sequenced in a study of metastatic and nonmetastatic thyroid tumors. None of the patients had undergone any treatment ahead of thyroid surgery. TCRdb reanalyzed the PCR reads via MiXCR. The sample has tens of thousands of clones, over 9% seen once. Sequencing was performed on blood. The receptors come from a male donor with papillary thyroid cancer or a benign thyroid nodule (not recorded which). Some clones in this sample may be carry-over from other donors' samples.

This clone was seen repeatedly, ten times or more. The chain employs TRBV27 and TRBJ2-3, with D unclear. This CDR3 has 15 residues. Germline V gene lookup returns CDR1 MNHEY and CDR2 SMNVEV (reference sequence). The ends were cut back, 7 bases at V and 1 base at J, with 15 bases in the middle. CDR3 region: CASNPLGSGTDTQYF. In DNA form, the CDR3 reads TGTGCCAGCAACCCCCTTGGGTCGGGCACAGATACGCAGTATTTT.

This clone was seen repeatedly, ten times or more. A much more abundant neighbour one base away suggests this may be a read error. Other nucleotide sequences in the sample specify the same CDR3. The chain couples TRBV28 to TRBJ2-7; D is ambiguous. The CDR3 runs to 16 residues. CDR1 MDHEN and CDR2 SYDVKM come from the germline V gene. The CDR3 loop is CASSSSPAHNLYEQYF. CDR3 DNA: TGCGCCAGCAGTTCCTCCCCGGCCCACAACCTCTACGAGCAGTACTTC.

This clone appeared many times. This rearrangement joins TRBV15 to TRBJ2-7; D not certain. V was cut by 0 bases and J by 0 bases, with 3 bases left in between. The CDR3 length is 13 residues. Per germline, CDR1 LNHNV and CDR2 YYDKDF (reference sequence). DNA of the CDR3: TGTGCCACCAGCAGAGATATCTCCTACGAGCAGTACTTC. This codes for CATSRDISYEQYF.

On this clone itself: An end of the junction does not agree with germline; a read error may underlie this. This rearrangement joins TRBV12-3 or TRBV12-4 to TRBJ1-2, with D hard to call. This CDR3 has 11 residues. In DNA, the CDR3 is TGTGCCAGCAGTGCAGGTGATGTCTACGCCTTC. Amino acids: CASSAGDVYAF.

This clone was counted at least ten times. V and J are TRBV3-1 and TRBJ2-3; 10 bases match TRBD2. This CDR3 contains 16 residues. The germline CDR1 and CDR2 sequences are LGHDT and YNNKEL (reference sequence). The ends lost 3 bases at V and 3 bases at J; junction bases unmatched: 6. The CDR3 nucleotides are TGTGCCAGCAGCCAGCCCTCTAGCGGGGGAACAGATACGCAGTATTTT. Its protein is CASSQPSSGGTDTQYF.

This clone was counted ten times or more. The chain combines TRBV18 with TRBJ2-7; 7 bases map to TRBD1. The germline V gene has CDR1 KGHSH and CDR2 LQKENI. This CDR3 region has 15 residues. V shed 4 bases, J shed 3 bases, and the junction held 9 bases outside the gene matches. CDR3 nucleotides: TGTGCCAGCTCACGAACCGGGACAGAGATCTACGAGCAGTACTTC. Its translation is CASSRTGTEIYEQYF.

This clone was counted ten times or more. The CDR3 sequence is CASSEAGTSGWNEQFF. The CDR3 coding sequence is TGTGCCAGCTCCGAAGCAGGGACTAGCGGGTGGAATGAGCAGTTCTTC. The genes are TRBV18 and TRBJ2-1; the match to TRBD2 covers 12 bases. The V and J ends lost 6 bases and 7 bases, in that order; junction bases with no gene match: 10. Germline V gene lookup returns CDR1 KGHSH and CDR2 LQKENI. The CDR3 is 16 residues long. The full variable domain, completed using reference TRBV18 and TRBJ2-1, is NAGVMQNPRHLVRRRGQEARLRCSPMKGHSHVYWYRQLPEEGLKFMVYLQKENIIDESGMPKERFSAEFPKEGPSILRIQQVVRGDSAAYFCASSEAGTSGWNEQFFGPGTRLTVL.

This clone was recorded at least ten times. V usage is TRBV5-1 and J usage is TRBJ1-1; D gene uncertain. Trimming removed 0 bases from V and 3 bases from J, with 9 bases in between. Germline loops: CDR1 SGHRS, CDR2 YFSETQ. The CDR3 contains 14 residues. The CDR3 bases are TGCGCCAGCAGCTTGGTTCGAAGGGACACTGAAGCTTTCTTT. Protein sequence: CASSLVRRDTEAFF.

By share of the sample, this clone is medium-sized. This chain links TRBV28 with TRBJ2-7, with 9 bases aligning to TRBD1. CDR1 is MDHEN, CDR2 SYDVKM, per germline. The junction had 3 bases not matched to a gene; V was cut back by 6 bases and J by 0 bases. The CDR3 has 14 amino acids. The CDR3 DNA reads as TGTGCCAGCAGGGGGACAGGGCACTCCTACGAGCAGTACTTC. This gives the protein CASRGTGHSYEQYF.

The chain links TRBV28 to TRBJ2-7; D ambiguous. CDR1 is MDHEN and CDR2 is SYDVKM in the germline V gene. CDR3 length: 12 residues. Trimming removed 1 base at V and 7 bases at J, with 8 bases between. CDR3 DNA: TGTGCCAGCAGTTTATCCGCTCAGGAGCAGTACTTC. This translates into CASSLSAQEQYF.

This clone was counted ten times or more. This chain links TRBV5-1 with TRBJ2-3, with 8 positions matching TRBD1. The CDR3 totals 14 residues. With 8 bases clipped from V and 0 bases from J, the junction kept 5 bases outside the gene matches. Germline CDR1 SGHRS, CDR2 YFSETQ. CDR3 sequence reads: CASRRDRSTDTQYF. CDR3 bases: TGCGCCAGTCGCCGGGACAGGAGCACAGATACGCAGTATTTT.

In its sample, this clone is medium-sized. CDR3 residues: CASSLASESSYEQYF. CDR3 in DNA: TGTGCCAGCAGTTTAGCTAGCGAGAGCTCCTACGAGCAGTACTTC. The chain uses TRBV28 and TRBJ2-7; TRBD2 is a possible D gene (6 bases). V lost 2 bases and J 0 bases, leaving 11 bases between the germline ends. Germline V gene sequence: CDR1 MDHEN, CDR2 SYDVKM. The CDR3 spans 15 residues. Combining the CDR3 with reference TRBV28 and TRBJ2-7 gives the whole variable domain DVKVTQSSRYLVKRTGEKVFLECVQDMDHENMFWYRQDPGLGLRLIYFSYDVKMKEKGDIPEGYSVSREKKERFSLILESASTNQTSMYLCASSLASESSYEQYFGPGTRLTVT.

The sample holds many counts of this clone. J is TRBJ2-7 and V is TRBV5-1, with 7 positions matching TRBD1. The V and J ends lost 4 bases and 5 bases, in that order; junction bases with no gene match: 12. The CDR3 is 15 amino acids. The V gene's germline CDR1 is SGHRS and CDR2 YFSETQ. The CDR3 coding sequence is TGCGCCAGCAGCGCCACCGAGACAGGGAAAAACGAGCAGTACTTC. Its protein product is CASSATETGKNEQYF.

This chain links TRBV18 with TRBJ2-1; 10 bases fit TRBD2. The J segment lost 7 bases and the V segment lost 3 bases, leaving 6 bases of the junction unmatched. Germline loops: CDR1 KGHSH, CDR2 LQKENI. The CDR3 is 15 residues long. The CDR3 DNA is TGTGCCAGCTCACCTACTAGCGGGGTTGGGAATGAGCAGTTCTTC. This gives the protein CASSPTSGVGNEQFF.

In its sample, this clone was seen many times. V gene TRBV25-1 combines with J gene TRBJ2-3; D not certain. The CDR3 runs 14 residues. The V and J ends lost 8 bases and 0 bases respectively, with 12 bases between them. CDR1 is MGHDK and CDR2 is SYGVNS in the germline V gene. CDR3 sequence: CASGTPTSTDTQYF. As DNA, the CDR3 is TGTGCCAGCGGAACACCTACTAGCACAGATACGCAGTATTTT.

This clone was counted at least ten times. The gene calls are TRBV3-1 and TRBJ2-5; 7 bases are shared with TRBD1. The CDR3 consists of 16 residues. CDR1 and CDR2 from the germline V gene are LGHDT and YNNKEL (reference sequence). V dropped 4 bases and J dropped 1; count of bases not matched to a gene: 9. The CDR3 is CASSLLDGTVQETQYF. The CDR3 bases are TGTGCCAGCAGCCTCTTGGACGGGACAGTCCAAGAGACCCAGTACTTC.

The CDR3: CSARYVRTQSYEQYF. CDR3 bases: TGCAGTGCTAGATATGTGCGTACCCAAAGCTACGAGCAGTACTTC. The chain combines TRBV20-1 with TRBJ2-7; D not resolved. Trimming shortened V by 2 bases and J by 3 bases, and 17 bases separated the two germline ends. The CDR3 totals 15 residues. Per the germline V gene, CDR1 is DFQATT and CDR2 is SNEGSKA (reference sequence).

In its sample, this clone was seen many times. The V and J genes are TRBV2 and TRBJ1-3; D is possibly TRBD1 (6 bases). V lost 5 bases and J 0 bases, leaving 14 bases between the germline ends. This CDR3 region has 16 residues. CDR1 is SNHLY, CDR2 FYNNEI, per germline. CDR3 amino acids: CASSQDRLSSGNTIYF. The CDR3 DNA is TGTGCCAGCAGTCAAGACAGGCTGAGCTCTGGAAACACCATATATTTT.

The V gene is TRBV5-1, the J gene TRBJ1-1; TRBD1 matches at 7 bases. V lost 0 bases, J lost 8 bases, and 4 bases stayed unmatched. Germline V lookup: CDR1 SGHRS, CDR2 YFSETQ. This CDR3 is built from 13 residues. The CDR3 loop reads CASSLGDRDEAFF. CDR3 bases: TGCGCCAGCAGCTTGGGGGACAGAGACGAAGCTTTCTTT.

This clone is judged medium-sized. V usage is TRBV28 and J usage is TRBJ1-6, with D unclear. The V gene's germline CDR1 is MDHEN and CDR2 SYDVKM. V lost 2 bases and J 5 bases, leaving 10 bases between the germline ends. The length of the CDR3 is 15 residues. CDR3 residues: CASSLGGSDNSPLHF. CDR3 DNA: TGTGCCAGCAGTTTAGGAGGGTCCGATAATTCACCCCTCCACTTT.

This clone was recorded at least ten times. The chain joins TRBV28 to TRBJ2-5, with no clear D. The CDR3 consists of 14 residues. Trimming removed 6 bases at V and 5 bases at J, with 16 bases between. Germline CDR1 and CDR2: MDHEN and SYDVKM. The CDR3: CASRPPGSGETQYF. The DNA for the CDR3 is TGTGCCAGCAGACCCCCGGGTTCCGGGGAGACCCAGTACTTC.

This clone showed up just a few times. A junction end diverges from the germline sequence, so it may reflect a read error. The CDR3 reads CTSSLTSGGSSLLHF. The CDR3 DNA follows: TGCACCAGCAGCTTGACGTCTGGGGGAAGTTCACTCCTCCACTTT. The gene calls are TRBV5-1 and TRBJ1-6, with D maybe TRBD1 (5 bases). Germline CDR1 reads SGHRS; CDR2 reads YFSETQ. The CDR3 is made up of 15 amino acids.

This clone was observed many times. The V call is TRBV7-3, the J call TRBJ2-7, with D tentatively TRBD1 (5 bases). Germline lookup yields CDR1 SGHTA and CDR2 FQGTGA. V was cut by 2 bases and J by 6 bases, with 17 bases left in between. This CDR3 has 15 amino acids. The CDR3, as DNA: TGTGCCAGCAGCTTACTTGGGCCAGGGCAGGGCGAGCAGTACTTC. Protein product: CASSLLGPGQGEQYF.

This clone has more than one count but fewer than ten. This chain connects TRBV2 to TRBJ1-2; TRBD1 aligns across 9 bases. The CDR3 runs to 14 residues. V shed 5 bases and J 3 bases; nucleotides not matched to a gene: 4. Germline assignment: CDR1 SNHLY and CDR2 FYNNEI. The CDR3 nucleotides are TGTGCCAGCAGTTCCGGGACAGGGTACTATGGCTACACCTTC. As protein: CASSSGTGYYGYTF.

The chain combines TRBV24-1 with TRBJ2-1; 7 nucleotides align to TRBD1. Germline CDR1 and CDR2: KGHDR and SFDVKD. This CDR3 region has 16 residues. V gave up 5 bases and J gave up 5 bases; unmatched junction bases: 11. In DNA form, the CDR3 reads TGTGCCACCAGTGGAATCCGGGACAGAAGTGACAATGAGCAGTTCTTC. Translation: CATSGIRDRSDNEQFF.